Reported below is one T cell receptor beta chain. Its antigen is as yet unknown. The data stem from a study of shared clonotypes between healthy human individuals. About the study: CD4 naive and memory got three plates each, CD8 naive two, CD8 memory one. Study results and limitations: Enrolling few donors narrowed the genetic and exposure-history diversity that was represented. A handful of donors shared about 4.5% of their naive CD4 clonotypes. Despite large depth, sorted-subset datasets appeared incompletely sequenced.

Only in-frame clones appear in the TCRdb table, and some are missing; sequencing was by immunoSEQ multiplex PCR. The sample has roughly 850,000 clones, around 96% seen once. The length of the CDR3 is 12 residues. Trimming took 7 bases from V and 2 from J, leaving 6 bases between them. CDR1 is MDHEN, CDR2 SYDVKM, per germline. Naive CD8 cells were CD45RO-negative, positively selected for CCR7, excluding terminally differentiated effector memory CD45RA+ cells. The V call is TRBV28, the J call TRBJ1-5; D not resolved. This TCR was sampled from a man aged 25-45 years in good health. The sample was naive CD8+ T cells sorted from blood. CDR3 loop: CASKVGNQPQHF. CDR3 sequence (DNA): TGTGCCAGCAAGGTCGGCAATCAGCCCCAGCATTTT. The full variable domain, its missing parts supplied by reference TRBV28 and TRBJ1-5, is DVKVTQSSRYLVKRTGEKVFLECVQDMDHENMFWYRQDPGLGLRLIYFSYDVKMKEKGDIPEGYSVSREKKERFSLILESASTNQTSMYLCASKVGNQPQHFGDGTRLSIL.